This TCR beta chain derives from a study of cytomegalovirus exposure and HLA in healthy donors. Primers: 60 Vbeta forward and 13 Jbeta reverse. Profiled with immunoSEQ multiplex PCR; TCRdb holds only in-frame clones, not every one. The table records over 150,000 clones, 75% to 85% of them present only once. Sequenced sample: PBMCs. This sequence originates from a male donor in good health and CMV-seropositive.

This CDR3 reads CASQGGFNSPLHF. The CDR3 coding sequence is TGCGCCTCACAGGGGGGATTCAATTCACCCCTCCACTTT. The V gene is TRBV10-1, the J gene TRBJ1-6; TRBD1 agrees at 8 bases. J gave up 7 bases and V 11 bases, and 7 bases lay outside the gene matches. Germline loops: CDR1 WNHNN, CDR2 SYGVQD (reference sequence). The CDR3 length is 13 residues.